These 12 T cell receptor beta chains came from one sample sequenced in a study of T cell repertoires in cytomegalovirus infection. Which antigens these TCRs recognize remains unknown. TCRdb processed the reads anew with MiXCR; each CDR3 protein has one entry. The sample includes some 700,000 distinct CDR3 sequences, roughly 33% of them seen just once. The sequencing used cultured PBMCs, collected from culture after CMV antigen stimulation. Receptors were obtained from a human donor in good health (CMV status not recorded). Some clones in this sample may be carry-over from other donors' samples.

This clonotype was detected a few times. The chain is built from TRBV20-1 and TRBJ2-1, with 10 bases matching TRBD2. The V and J ends lost 4 bases and 7 bases, in that order; junction bases with no gene match: 10. Looked up from germline, CDR1 is DFQATT and CDR2 is SNEGSKA (reference sequence). The CDR3 length is 15 residues. The CDR3 DNA is TGCAGTGCTACTTCTAGCGGGAGAACTTTGAATGAGCAGTTCTTC. Protein product: CSATSSGRTLNEQFF.

This chain uses TRBV5-1 with TRBJ2-7, with no clear D. Per the germline V gene, CDR1 is SGHRS and CDR2 is YFSETQ. CDR3 length: 13 residues. The V and J ends lost 0 bases and 9 bases respectively, with 13 bases between them. Here the CDR3 DNA reads TGCGCCAGCAGCTTGGAAGGCAGGTCTTGGCAGTACTTC. It is translated as CASSLEGRSWQYF.

CDR3 DNA: TGTGCCAGCAGCCCACCCCGTGTACTATCCACAGATACGCAGTATTTT. Its protein product is CASSPPRVLSTDTQYF. The chain employs TRBV7-9 and TRBJ2-3; D is ambiguous. The CDR3 loop spans 16 amino acids. Trimming cost V 5 bases and J 2 bases, with 17 bases left between them. Germline assignment: CDR1 SEHNR and CDR2 FQNEAQ (reference sequence).

This clonotype turned up a few times. The chain is built from TRBV5-1 and TRBJ2-7; 7 bases align to TRBD2. CDR1 and CDR2 (germline): SGHRS, YFSETQ. The CDR3 has 15 amino acids. V trimming: 5 bases; J trimming: 3 bases; junction bases outside the gene matches: 11. The CDR3 DNA follows: TGCGCCAGCAGGACCCTCGGGGCGGGAGTCTACGAGCAGTACTTC. It codes for CASRTLGAGVYEQYF.

This clonotype was counted a few times. J is TRBJ2-3 and V is TRBV6-1; D possibly corresponds to TRBD2 (6 bases). CDR3 length: 15 residues. Germline V lookup: CDR1 MNHNS, CDR2 SASEGT. Trimming took off 5 bases at V and 1 base at J, with 13 bases between the two ends. As DNA, the CDR3 is TGTGCCAGCAGTACGGACTATCTTCGCACAGATACGCAGTATTTT. This translates into CASSTDYLRTDTQYF.

This clonotype was picked up a small number of times. The chain uses TRBV6-1 and TRBJ1-2; perhaps TRBD1 as D (5 bases). Per germline, CDR1 MNHNS and CDR2 SASEGT. This CDR3 is 16 amino acids long. Between the trimmed V and J ends, which lost 4 bases and 1 base, there was a span of 16 bases. CDR3 nucleotides: TGTGCCAGCAGTGTGGGGACCGTCCCCTTTAACTATGGCTACACCTTC. Translation gives CASSVGTVPFNYGYTF.

This clonotype occurred many times. This chain joins TRBV10-3 and TRBJ2-3; D might be TRBD1 or TRBD2, each matching 6 bases. The V and J ends lost 2 bases and 0 bases respectively, with 21 bases between them. Germline V gene lookup returns CDR1 ENHRY and CDR2 SYGVKD. CDR3 length: 19 amino acids. The DNA of the CDR3 is TGTGCCATCAGTGAGGACGGGTCGGGGGCCGACACTAGCACAGATACGCAGTATTTT. This codes for CAISEDGSGADTSTDTQYF.

This clonotype was seen only a few times. The V gene is TRBV6-6, the J gene TRBJ2-1; 8 bases line up with TRBD2. Germline lookup yields CDR1 MNHNY and CDR2 SVGAGI (reference sequence). The CDR3 extends over 14 amino acids. V trimming: 7 bases; J trimming: 7 bases; junction bases outside the gene matches: 9. This CDR3 reads CASTSGGSLNEQFF. As DNA, the CDR3 is TGTGCCAGCACTTCGGGAGGGAGTTTGAATGAGCAGTTCTTC.

This CDR3 reads CASRYDSYEQYF. In DNA, the CDR3 is TGTGCCAGCAGATATGACAGCTACGAGCAGTACTTC. The V and J genes are TRBV7-9 and TRBJ2-7, with D possibly matching TRBD1 (5 bases). CDR3 length: 12 residues. Deletions cut 6 bases from V and 3 bases from J, with 9 bases between. The V gene's germline CDR1 is SEHNR and CDR2 FQNEAQ (reference sequence).

The sample holds a few counts of this clonotype. The rearrangement uses TRBV18 and TRBJ2-3; TRBD2 matches 9 bases. Germline loops: CDR1 KGHSH, CDR2 LQKENI. The CDR3 has 15 amino acids. The V gene end was trimmed by 4 bases and the J gene end by 5 bases; junction bases not matched to a gene: 7. The DNA of the CDR3 is TGTGCCAGCTCACGTCTAGCGGGGCGACAAGATACGCAGTATTTT. Its translation: CASSRLAGRQDTQYF.

The gene calls are TRBV6-2 or TRBV6-3 and TRBJ2-3, with no clear D. V shed 6 bases and J shed 4 bases, with 14 bases lying between them. The germline gives CDR1 MNHEY, CDR2 SVGEGT. The CDR3 spans 14 residues. CDR3 in amino acids: CASSGTTQADTQYF. CDR3 coding DNA: TGTGCCAGCAGCGGTACAACTCAGGCAGATACGCAGTATTTT.

The V gene is TRBV12-3 or TRBV12-4, the J gene TRBJ1-5, with unresolved D. V was clipped by 4 bases and J by 0 bases, with 10 bases between them. This CDR3 is built from 15 residues. This CDR3 is CASSSLTYSNQPQHF. Written as DNA, the CDR3 is TGTGCCAGCAGTTCCTTGACCTATAGCAATCAGCCCCAGCATTTT.